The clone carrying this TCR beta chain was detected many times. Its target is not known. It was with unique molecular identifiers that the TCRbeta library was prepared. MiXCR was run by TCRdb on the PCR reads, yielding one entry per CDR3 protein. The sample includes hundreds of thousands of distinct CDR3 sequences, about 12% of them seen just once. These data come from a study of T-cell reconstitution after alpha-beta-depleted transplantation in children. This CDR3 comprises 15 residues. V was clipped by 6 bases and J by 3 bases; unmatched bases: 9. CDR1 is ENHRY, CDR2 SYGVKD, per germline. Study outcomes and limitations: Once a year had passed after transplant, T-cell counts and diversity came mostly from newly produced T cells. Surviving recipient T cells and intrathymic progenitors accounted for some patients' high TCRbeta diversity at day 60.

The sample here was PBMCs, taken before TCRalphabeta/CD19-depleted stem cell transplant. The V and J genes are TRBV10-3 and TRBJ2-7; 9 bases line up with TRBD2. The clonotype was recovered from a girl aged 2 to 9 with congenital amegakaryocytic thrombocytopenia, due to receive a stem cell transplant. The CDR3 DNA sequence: TGTGCCATCAGCGGGCTCGATAGCGGGAGCTACGAGCAGTACTTC. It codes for CAISGLDSGSYEQYF.